A selection of T cell receptor beta chains follows, all from one sample in a study of blood T cells in healthy people across ages. Each CDR3 protein gets one entry after TCRdb re-called the 5' RACE reads with MiXCR. The table records about 1.8 million distinct CDR3 sequences, around half of them present only once. The sample was blood. The receptors shown here come from a woman aged 35 to 49 in good health. CDR3s include the opening cysteine and the closing phenylalanine or tryptophan. A D gene is named only where the DNA matches it firmly.

CASGLDIRDREGGQPQHF	TRBD1	TRBV12-5	TRBJ1-5
CASSLDWNTEAFF	-	TRBV5-1	TRBJ1-1
CASSKHRGEALKDYGYTF	TRBD1	TRBV5-1	TRBJ1-2
CASSRDLLQETQYF	-	TRBV12-3/TRBV12-4	TRBJ2-5
CATSKRGEWYTQYF	-	TRBV15	TRBJ2-3
CASSLTRSYQETQYF	-	TRBV7-2	TRBJ2-5
CASDPGQTIFSNQPQHF	-	TRBV19	TRBJ1-5
CASSMSGTRSNEQFF	-	TRBV19	TRBJ2-1
CASSEYLGLDNTDTQYF	-	TRBV7-7	TRBJ2-3
CSARDQNGGPSYNEQFF	-	TRBV20-1	TRBJ2-1
CASSQLAGDQSYEQYF	TRBD2	TRBV4-2	TRBJ2-7
CASSHPGGVSGANVLTF	TRBD2	TRBV6-6	TRBJ2-6
CASSGTGGQSGNEQFF	-	TRBV7-9	TRBJ2-1
CSVDGLAGDPGTYNEQFF	TRBD2	TRBV29-1	TRBJ2-1
CSVKGPGETQYF	-	TRBV29-1	TRBJ2-5
CASSQVSGGLGEQYF	-	TRBV4-2	TRBJ2-7
CASSQALTVGAQYF	-	TRBV3-1	TRBJ2-3
CASSYLGSESSYNEQYF	-	TRBV6-6	TRBJ2-7
CAISDTGDNTEAFF	TRBD1	TRBV10-3	TRBJ1-1
CASSFTTSGIPRGQPQHF	-	TRBV7-9	TRBJ1-5
CASSPTGPASYNEQFF	-	TRBV5-8	TRBJ2-1
CASSSGTTPQETQYF	-	TRBV7-3	TRBJ2-5
CASSLSGRDRDKETQYF	TRBD1	TRBV7-2	TRBJ2-5
CASSLLTRTDTQYF	-	TRBV7-6	TRBJ2-3
CASTTRLRGTGDTQYF	TRBD2	TRBV6-5	TRBJ2-3
CASSESGGAGQPQHF	-	TRBV25-1	TRBJ1-5
CATSSLRGDPQETQYF	-	TRBV15	TRBJ2-5
CSARNSRLALEYNEQFF	-	TRBV20-1	TRBJ2-1
CATSDRRVPGETQYF	-	TRBV24-1	TRBJ2-5
CARSDRVINQPQHF	TRBD1	TRBV28	TRBJ1-5
CASSSIKSQPQHF	-	TRBV7-2	TRBJ1-5
CASSLFSDRGGGNTEAFF	TRBD1	TRBV9	TRBJ1-1
CASSYDIAGTSTDTQYF	TRBD2	TRBV27	TRBJ2-3
CASSVSGTDGYTF	TRBD1	TRBV7-7	TRBJ1-2
CASSPGLAGGLPAPYTQYF	TRBD2	TRBV5-1	TRBJ2-3
CASSDQGSDTQYF	-	TRBV10-1	TRBJ2-3
CASSGTEKAYNEQFF	-	TRBV9	TRBJ2-1
CASSYGVRTAQETQYF	-	TRBV6-2/TRBV6-3	TRBJ2-5
CAGSYSVPPYEQYF	-	TRBV6-5	TRBJ2-7
CASKQGNQPQHF	-	TRBV6-2/TRBV6-3	TRBJ1-5
CASSYSGTGNSPLHF	TRBD1	TRBV6-5	TRBJ1-6
CATKGGGAGYEQYF	-	TRBV27	TRBJ2-7
CSAGGTGRNIQYF	TRBD1	TRBV20-1	TRBJ2-4
CASSPVDGIQPQHF	-	TRBV7-9	TRBJ1-5
CSALDRGQGDYGYTF	TRBD1	TRBV20-1	TRBJ1-2
CASSYQGSSSYEQYF	-	TRBV6-6	TRBJ2-7
CASGSYRDPRDTQYF	-	TRBV12-5	TRBJ2-3
CASSLSTSRTNTIYF	-	TRBV3-1	TRBJ1-3
CASSYGAVGNHPQHF	-	TRBV6-2/TRBV6-3	TRBJ1-5
CASSSRDRGFVQFF	TRBD1	TRBV18	TRBJ2-1
CSVGRAGETQYF	-	TRBV29-1	TRBJ2-5
CASSYNTDYGYTF	-	TRBV6-5	TRBJ1-2
CASSPGQSSVYGYTF	-	TRBV27	TRBJ1-2
CSASKGVNYGYTF	-	TRBV20-1	TRBJ1-2
CASSDRGGGEQYF	TRBD2	TRBV10-2	TRBJ2-7
CAISSGTSGASSTDTQYF	TRBD2	TRBV10-3	TRBJ2-3
CASSPWTDEKLFF	-	TRBV7-9	TRBJ1-4
CATSEGGLAYNEQFF	TRBD2	TRBV24-1	TRBJ2-1
CASSRNREGTGNEQFF	-	TRBV6-5	TRBJ2-1